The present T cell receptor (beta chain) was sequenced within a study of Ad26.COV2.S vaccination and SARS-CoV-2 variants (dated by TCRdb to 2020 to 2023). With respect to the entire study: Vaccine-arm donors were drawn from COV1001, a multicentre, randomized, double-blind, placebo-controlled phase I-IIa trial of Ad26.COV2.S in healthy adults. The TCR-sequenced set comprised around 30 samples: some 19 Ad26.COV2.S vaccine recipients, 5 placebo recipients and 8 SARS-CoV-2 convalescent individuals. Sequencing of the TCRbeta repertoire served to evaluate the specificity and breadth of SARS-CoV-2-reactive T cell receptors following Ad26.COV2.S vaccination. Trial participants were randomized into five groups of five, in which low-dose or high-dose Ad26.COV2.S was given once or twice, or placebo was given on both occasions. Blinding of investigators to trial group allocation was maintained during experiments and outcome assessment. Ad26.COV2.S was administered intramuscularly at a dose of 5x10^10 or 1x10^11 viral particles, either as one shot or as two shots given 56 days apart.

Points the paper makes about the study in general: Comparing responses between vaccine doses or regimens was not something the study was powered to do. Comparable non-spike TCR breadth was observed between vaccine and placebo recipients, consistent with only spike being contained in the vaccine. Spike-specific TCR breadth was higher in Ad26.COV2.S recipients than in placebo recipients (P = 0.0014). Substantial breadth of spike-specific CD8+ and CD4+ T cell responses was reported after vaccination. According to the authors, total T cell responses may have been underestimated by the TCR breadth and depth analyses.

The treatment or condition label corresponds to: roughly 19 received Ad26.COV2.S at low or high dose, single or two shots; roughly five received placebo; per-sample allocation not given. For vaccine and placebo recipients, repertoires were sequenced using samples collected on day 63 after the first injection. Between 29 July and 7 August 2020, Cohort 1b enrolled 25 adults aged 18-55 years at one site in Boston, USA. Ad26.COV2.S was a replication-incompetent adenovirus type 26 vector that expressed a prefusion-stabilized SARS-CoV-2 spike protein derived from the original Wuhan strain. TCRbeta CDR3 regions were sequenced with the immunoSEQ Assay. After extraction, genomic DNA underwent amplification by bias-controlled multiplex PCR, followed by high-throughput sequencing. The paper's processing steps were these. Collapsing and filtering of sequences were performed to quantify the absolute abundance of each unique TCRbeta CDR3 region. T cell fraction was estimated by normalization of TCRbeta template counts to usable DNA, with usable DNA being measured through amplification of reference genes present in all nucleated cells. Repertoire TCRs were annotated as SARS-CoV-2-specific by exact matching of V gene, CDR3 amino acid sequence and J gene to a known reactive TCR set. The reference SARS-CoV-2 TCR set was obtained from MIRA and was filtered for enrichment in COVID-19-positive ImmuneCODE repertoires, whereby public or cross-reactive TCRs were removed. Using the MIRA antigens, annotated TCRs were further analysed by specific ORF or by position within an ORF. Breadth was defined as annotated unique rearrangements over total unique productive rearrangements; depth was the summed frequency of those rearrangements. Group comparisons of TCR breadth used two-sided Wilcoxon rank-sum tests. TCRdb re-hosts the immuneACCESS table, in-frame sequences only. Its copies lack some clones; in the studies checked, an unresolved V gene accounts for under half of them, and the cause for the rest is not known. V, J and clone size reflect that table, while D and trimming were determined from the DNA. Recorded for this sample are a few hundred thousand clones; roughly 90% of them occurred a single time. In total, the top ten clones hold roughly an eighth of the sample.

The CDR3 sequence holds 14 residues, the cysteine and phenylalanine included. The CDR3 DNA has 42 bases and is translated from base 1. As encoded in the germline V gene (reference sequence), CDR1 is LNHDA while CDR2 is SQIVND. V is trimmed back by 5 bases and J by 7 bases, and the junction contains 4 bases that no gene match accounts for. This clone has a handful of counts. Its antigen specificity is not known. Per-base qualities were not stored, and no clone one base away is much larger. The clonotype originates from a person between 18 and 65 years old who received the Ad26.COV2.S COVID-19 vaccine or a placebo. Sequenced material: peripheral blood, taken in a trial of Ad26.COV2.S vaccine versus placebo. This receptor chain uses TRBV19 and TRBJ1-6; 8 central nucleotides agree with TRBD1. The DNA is TGTGCCAGTAGTGTCAACAGGGGGAATTCACCCCTCCACTTT. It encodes CASSVNRGNSPLHF.